This is a list of T cell receptor beta chains from one sample in a study of blood T cell repertoires in COVID-19. Profiling relied on immunoSEQ multiplex PCR, and the TCRdb table lists in-frame clones only, not all of them. The table includes over 55,000 clones, 85% detected once. Material for sequencing was peripheral blood. Receptors were obtained from a man aged 50 to 59 with acute or convalescent COVID-19. The CDR3 runs from the conserved cysteine through the conserved F or W. Fields, in order: J gene, V gene, CDR3 protein.

j_call: TRBJ1-2; v_call: TRBV20-1; cdr3_aa: CSARDQGYTF
j_call: TRBJ2-3; v_call: TRBV6-1; cdr3_aa: CASSARGQGTDTQYF
j_call: TRBJ2-1; v_call: TRBV5-1; cdr3_aa: CASRPNGLFNEQFF
j_call: TRBJ2-1; v_call: TRBV7-9; cdr3_aa: CASSIFQVAYNEQFF
j_call: TRBJ2-3; v_call: TRBV6-4; cdr3_aa: CASSDSEGGGTDTQYF
j_call: TRBJ1-5; v_call: TRBV29-1; cdr3_aa: CSVRGRDQPQHF
j_call: TRBJ2-7; v_call: TRBV7-3; cdr3_aa: CASSPGGSSYEQYF
j_call: TRBJ1-2; v_call: TRBV19; cdr3_aa: CASSMRAGSNYGYTF
j_call: TRBJ2-5; v_call: TRBV12-5; cdr3_aa: CASGLGQGDQETQYF
j_call: TRBJ1-2; v_call: TRBV10-1; cdr3_aa: CASVRGPGYGYTF
j_call: TRBJ2-5; v_call: TRBV19; cdr3_aa: CASSVSWGGETQYF
j_call: TRBJ1-1; v_call: TRBV7-3; cdr3_aa: CASSPLDGDTEAFF
j_call: TRBJ2-1; v_call: TRBV29-1; cdr3_aa: CSVVYGNEQFF
j_call: TRBJ2-7; v_call: TRBV15; cdr3_aa: CATSRTGYEQYF
j_call: TRBJ2-4; v_call: TRBV19; cdr3_aa: CASSIRRLAKNIQYF
j_call: TRBJ2-7; v_call: TRBV5-1; cdr3_aa: CASSLGTGYEQYF
j_call: TRBJ1-5; v_call: TRBV7-8; cdr3_aa: CASSPGGPQHF
j_call: TRBJ1-2; v_call: TRBV6-6; cdr3_aa: CASSYSGQSYGYTF
j_call: TRBJ1-5; v_call: TRBV3-1/TRBV3-2; cdr3_aa: CASGQGDQPQHF
j_call: TRBJ2-7; v_call: TRBV7-9; cdr3_aa: CASSLDGRLYEQYF
j_call: TRBJ2-2; v_call: TRBV29-1; cdr3_aa: CSAGQPYTGELFF
j_call: TRBJ2-3; v_call: TRBV5-1; cdr3_aa: CASSLQGSTDTQYF